The 7 T cell receptor beta chains reported below all come from one sample, sequenced in a study of PD-1 blockade in mismatch repair-deficient tumors. Assay: immunoSEQ multiplex PCR; the TCRdb copy retains only in-frame clones and omits some. Here the sample spans around 40,000 clones, 65% to 85% being singletons. The sample in question was PBMCs, obtained about 40 weeks after starting pembrolizumab. The receptors stem from an adult with mismatch repair-deficient cancer.

The rearrangement links TRBV21-1 to TRBJ1-5; the tabulated D call, TRBD1, remains unverified against the DNA. TRBV21-1 has pseudogene status. This CDR3 region has 20 residues. The DNA for the CDR3 is TGTGCCAGCAGCAAAGTCGGTGGACAGGGTCGGAGCTTTTGCAATCAGCCCCAGCATTTT. Amino acid sequence: CASSKVGGQGRSFCNQPQHF.

Concerning this clone: The junction departs from germline at one end; a sequencing error may be responsible. Other DNA sequences in the same sample also yield this CDR3. The chain joins TRBV27 to TRBJ2-7, with D possibly matching TRBD2 (6 bases). The length of the CDR3 is 11 residues. Germline assignment: CDR1 MNHEY and CDR2 SMNVEV (reference sequence). The CDR3 DNA follows: TGCGCCAGCTACGGGGGTTACGAGCAGTACTTC. Translated: CASYGGYEQYF.

The rearrangement links TRBV30 to TRBJ1-2, with D possibly matching TRBD1 (5 bases). The V end was cut by 0 bases, the J end by 7 bases, with 18 bases between. This CDR3 is 15 amino acids long. CDR1 and CDR2 from the germline V gene are GTSNPN and SVGIG (reference sequence). CDR3 protein: CAWSVLGGGGSGYTF. Here the CDR3 DNA reads TGTGCCTGGAGTGTACTTGGGGGAGGAGGTTCTGGCTACACCTTC.

This clone was detected once. The chain has TRBV11-3 and TRBJ2-1; D is unclear. The CDR3 totals 14 residues. Germline values: CDR1 SGHNT, CDR2 YENEEA. V was trimmed by 2 bases and J by 6 bases, leaving 11 bases between them. CDR3 coding DNA: TGTGCCAGCAGCTTAAGTAGGCTAGGCAATGAGCAGTTCTTC. Translating it yields CASSLSRLGNEQFF.

The chain recombines TRBV13 with TRBJ2-7, with 13 positions matching TRBD2. V lost 1 base to trimming and J lost 5 bases; unmatched junction nucleotides: 11. From germline, CDR1 is PRHDT and CDR2 FYEKMQ (reference sequence). This CDR3 is 18 amino acids long. The CDR3: CASSLDPILAGGPHEQYF. DNA of the CDR3: TGTGCCAGCAGCTTAGACCCGATACTAGCGGGAGGGCCCCACGAGCAGTACTTC.

The chain combines TRBV6-5 with TRBJ2-5; D may be TRBD1 (7 bases). The CDR3 totals 13 residues. From germline, CDR1 is MNHEY and CDR2 SVGAGI. V lost 5 bases to trimming and J lost 4 bases, with 11 bases between them. The CDR3 spells CASSNQGGETQYF. The CDR3 nucleotides read TGTGCCAGCAGTAACCAGGGGGGAGAGACCCAGTACTTC.

The gene calls are TRBV10-3 and TRBJ2-1, with 7 positions matching TRBD2. V trimming: 2 bases; J trimming: 6 bases; junction bases outside the gene matches: 4. The germline CDR1 and CDR2 sequences are ENHRY and SYGVKD. CDR3 length: 14 residues. In DNA, the CDR3 is TGTGCCATCAGTGAGAGGACTAGTTCCAATGAGCAGTTCTTC. As protein: CAISERTSSNEQFF.